This TCR beta chain stems from a study of cytomegalovirus exposure and HLA in healthy donors (dated by TCRdb to 2016 to 2017). Notes on the research overall: An earlier analysis of approximately 600 of the donors reported approximately 270 Gb of sequence data and some 120 million unique TCR beta sequences from some 180 million T cells. An early release covering about 600 HLA-typed donors comprised 300 to 350 gigabases of sequencing data and roughly 85 million unique TCR sequences. The genetic ancestry cluster associated with self-reported Caucasian donors included around 76% of the approximately 430 genotyped donors. The study aimed to test whether signatures of past pathogen exposure could be identified by cataloging public T cell receptors. The T cell repertoires of around 730 subjects were profiled by immunosequencing and related to cytomegalovirus serostatus. Besides the first cohort of around 670 subjects, a separate validation cohort made up of roughly 120 different subjects was used. High-throughput TCR immunosequencing, statistical association of individual TCRs with disease status, and machine learning were combined to predict cytomegalovirus infection status. A later analysis re-analyzed previously published TCR beta repertoires from 666 donors and added high-resolution HLA genotyping to study TCR occurrence patterns. Rather than drawing on any new phenotypic data, the later analysis identified candidate immune exposures from TCR beta sequences and the way those sequences occurred across donors. An earlier analysis of 500 to 750 of the donors applied high-throughput TCR beta sequencing to assess whether each TCR beta V gene segment acted as functional or pseudogenic. Donor age, sex, ethnicity and CMV serostatus were collected together with the repertoire data. In a later genetic analysis, genome-wide SNP genotypes for 398 of the 666 donors were used, and that subset was treated as a discovery cohort. All discovery cohort repertoires had been generated on a single sequencing platform. Both class I and class II loci were covered by HLA typing, at four-digit resolution. The number of donors typed differed by locus, with roughly 620-630 for A, B, C, DRB1 and DQB1, more than 500 for DQA1, 600 to 610 for DPA1, and approximately 470 for DPB1. About 5 DR-DQ haplotypes were handled as single units for association and clustering, since linkage in the cohort was strong. Among around 400 genotyped donors of the cohort, an average of approximately 200,000 unique TCR beta nucleotide sequences was sequenced per donor, of which about 19% were non-productive.

Libraries were made using the immunoSEQ multiplex PCR assay. For the multiplex PCR, a mixture combining 60 forward primers for TCR Vbeta segments and 13 reverse primers for TCR Jbeta segments was used. A multiplex PCR assay on genomic DNA amplified the CDR3 region of rearranged TCR beta genes. The Illumina HiSeq System was used to sequence the amplified TCR beta libraries as 87-base-pair reads. The authors' pipeline ran thus. A later analysis tallied 75 million to 85 million unique TCR beta chains across the 650 to 750 repertoires, and some 10 million of those chains were shared by two or more donors. To remove PCR and sequencing errors, raw reads were error-corrected and collapsed into unique sequences using a nearest-neighbor algorithm that merged closely related sequences. To assign V, D and J gene segments, CDR3 sequences were aligned to IMGT reference sequences. Each retained sequence needed at least a six-nucleotide match to both a V gene segment and a J gene segment. Rearrangements were called productive when the CDR3 lacked stop codons and stayed in frame with V and J; all others were non-productive. Following IMGT convention, CDR3 was defined as the stretch from the second conserved V-encoded cysteine up to the conserved J-encoded phenylalanine. The earlier analysis of more than 450 of the donors excluded sequences that lacked an unambiguous match to a single V gene segment. In an earlier analysis of approximately 550 of the donors, V segments were called functional above 56.7% productive rearrangements and were called segregating when the between-donor standard deviation exceeded 5%. To diagnose cytomegalovirus status from the catalog of TCR beta chain sequences, a statistical classification framework was built. In a later analysis, V and J genes were assigned by comparing TCR nucleotide sequences against IMGT/GENE-DB human TR gene sequences. A later analysis assigned CDR3 sequences and most-parsimonious VDJ recombination scenarios with the TCRdist pipeline. In a later analysis, every TCR beta chain was defined by the combination of its CDR3 amino acid sequence and its V-gene family, and reads without a unique V-gene family were dropped. To address suspected cross-contamination and a sequencing artifact, a later analysis removed approximately 590 highly shared, low-generation-probability nucleotide sequences. In a later analysis, a clonal expansion index was calculated for each public chain from normalized within-repertoire ranks of inferred template counts. In a later analysis, generation probabilities were computed with a VDJ recombination model fitted to out-of-frame rearrangements, and the resulting probabilities were checked against IGoR. In a later analysis, TCR-TCR, TCR-HLA and TCR-CMV co-occurrence was scored with hypergeometric tests, and a repertoire-size bias correction was applied to TCR pairs. To estimate false discovery rates, a later analysis permuted the HLA or CMV assignments 20 times. In a later analysis, co-occurring TCRs were grouped using DBSCAN, and TCRdist sequence similarity was added for clustering within HLA-allele-positive subsets. Co-occurrence clustering excluded repertoires with fewer than 30,000 or more than 120,000 public chains, plus five with anomalous nucleotide sharing. Not all clones reach the TCRdb copy of this immuneACCESS table, which keeps in-frame sequences only. Checked studies attribute under half of the gap to unresolved V genes and leave the rest unexplained. V and J calls and clone size follow that table, whereas D and trimming were derived from the DNA. The sample table records 130,000 to 150,000 clones; around three fifths of these occur just once. Around 3% of the sample is in the top ten clones.

This clone occurred a few times. Its antigen remains undetermined. No much larger clone exists at a distance of one base, and base qualities are not known. Trimming accounts for 7 bases at V and 8 bases at J, while the number of junction bases matched to no gene is 11. Spanning cysteine to phenylalanine, the CDR3 consists of 14 amino acids. The retained sequence is limited to the CDR3, 42 bases, with the frame set at the first base. CDR1 SNHLY and CDR2 FYNNEI are derived from the germline V gene. The cohort was made up of 666 healthy bone marrow donors. Cohort members were all nominally healthy when sampled, although unrecorded immune exposures were likely present. The donor was CMV seropositive and belonged to the group of about 290 seropositive cohort members. Each donor provided a peripheral blood sample, and peripheral blood mononuclear cells were used for TCR beta sequencing. The Qiagen DNeasy Blood Extraction Kit was used to extract genomic DNA from the blood cell samples.

Results and caveats for the whole study, not just this receptor: When HLA alleles, especially DR and DQ, strongly co-occurred, attributing TCR associations to individual alleles was difficult. Linkage disequilibrium might explain the correlated functional status among segregating V segments, but an unknown experimental factor could not be excluded. According to a later analysis, parvovirus B19, influenza, CMV and Epstein-Barr virus appeared linked to several top co-occurrence clusters. Across donors, most TCR sequences were observed very rarely, whereas some public TCRs were present in many individuals. According to a later analysis, TCR association rates differed among HLA loci, with DRB1 alleles showing the most associated TCRs and HLA-C alleles showing the fewest. Because HLA typing was missing for some donors at each locus, association tests included only the typed subset. A further reported finding was that TCR beta sequences accurately predicted the HLA-A and HLA-B alleles for most subjects in the first cohort. CMV serostatus was the only immune exposure information available for the cohort. In vitro tests confirmed that a few of the cytomegalovirus-associated TCR beta chains recognize cytomegalovirus antigens. This cohort had only TCR beta chains sequenced, and the lack of alpha or paired-chain data limited which features could be detected. Roughly uniform sequencing depth across donors was assumed in presence/absence analyses, although this assumption may not hold. At a false discovery rate of 0.05, a later analysis linked under 20,000 TCR beta sequences to specific HLA alleles. A total of 164 TCR beta chains were listed by the study as associated with cytomegalovirus. The classifier was reported to diagnose cytomegalovirus status with high specificity and sensitivity in both the original and validation cohorts. The sequencing pipeline was judged likely to have produced a cluster of highly shared sequence variants as a technical artifact. The authors suggested that the approach could potentially be generalized to other disease states and immunological phenotypes. A later genetic analysis associated a missense DCLRE1C variant with V-gene and J-gene trimming of TCR beta chains, and an independent cohort replicated the association. In a later analysis, HLA-associated TCR beta chains showed more clonal expansion and lower generation probabilities than non-associated chains that were equally common. An earlier analysis of approximately 600 of the donors showed that most TCR beta V segments appeared in productive rearrangements either about 87% or about 30% of the time, which broadly matched IMGT annotations. The 87-base-pair reads could not distinguish some IMGT-functional V segments, including TRBV6-2 and TRBV6-3, so those segments were excluded. Because counts were too low, around 18 rarely observed V segments, including chromosome 9 orphons, were left out of the earlier analysis of approximately 580 of the donors. Most CMV-associated TCR beta chains appeared to be HLA-restricted in a later analysis, and the HLA associations seemed to be driven largely by CMV exposure. In a later genetic analysis, fewer N-insertions in productive TCRs were reported among donors in an Asian-associated ancestry cluster than the roughly 640-donor mean.

The clonotype originates from a woman in her 30s in good health and CMV-seropositive. Sequencing used PBMCs. This chain joins TRBV2 to TRBJ1-2; TRBD1 lines up with 9 middle nucleotides. The CDR3 region has the sequence CASTLIPGQGGYTF. The DNA is TGTGCCAGCACCCTAATCCCGGGACAGGGCGGCTACACCTTC. With the portions outside the CDR3 filled from the reference TRBV2 and TRBJ1-2 genes, the complete variable region becomes EPEVTQTPSHQVTQMGQEVILRCVPISNHLYFYWYRQILGQKVEFLVSFYNNEISEKSEIFDDQFSVERPDGSNFTLKIRSTKLEDSAMYFCASTLIPGQGGYTFGSGTRLTVV.